The 18 T cell receptor beta chains listed next were all sequenced from one sample in a study of cytomegalovirus exposure and HLA in healthy donors. The PCR employed 60 Vbeta primers together with 13 Jbeta primers. Here immunoSEQ multiplex PCR was the method, and the copy in TCRdb shows in-frame clones only, minus some. The sample holds about 140,000 clones, 61% seen once. The sample consisted of PBMCs. Receptors were obtained from a male donor in good health and CMV-seronegative.

This clone was detected a few times. As DNA, the CDR3 is TGTGCCAGCAGTTTAGCCAGATTCTGGTCACCAGAAATGAACACTGAAGCTTTCTTT. As protein: CASSLARFWSPEMNTEAFF. The V and J genes are TRBV28 and TRBJ1-1; D remains ambiguous. The V and J ends lost 2 bases and 0 bases respectively, with 22 bases between them. CDR3 length: 19 amino acids. Germline-derived CDR1 and CDR2 are MDHEN and SYDVKM.

This clone has just a few counts. The J gene is TRBJ1-5, the V gene TRBV6-1; D not certain. Trimming removed 3 bases at V and 8 bases at J, with 11 bases between. The germline V gene has CDR1 MNHNS and CDR2 SASEGT. The CDR3 runs to 13 residues. The CDR3 DNA reads as TGTGCCAGCAGTGAGCCGGGGAGTGAGCCCCAGCATTTT. Its translation is CASSEPGSEPQHF.

In DNA form, the CDR3 reads TGTGCCAGCCGACCGGTAGCGGCCTCCTACGAGCAGTACTTC. Translated, it gives CASRPVAASYEQYF. The chain recombines TRBV19 with TRBJ2-7, with D maybe TRBD2 (6 bases). V lost 9 bases and J 0 bases, leaving 15 bases between the germline ends. The CDR3 runs 14 residues. CDR1 and CDR2 (germline): LNHDA, SQIVND (reference sequence).

The chain uses TRBV11-3 and TRBJ2-7; D is unresolved. The CDR3 has 18 residues. V was shortened by 5 bases and J by 3 bases, with 26 bases between the two germline ends. Germline V gene sequence: CDR1 SGHNT, CDR2 YENEEA. CDR3 sequence (DNA): TGTGCCAGCAGCGATCATTTTTCGGGTCTCCCCTTAGGCTACGAGCAGTACTTC. Translated: CASSDHFSGLPLGYEQYF.

This clone was counted a few times. The chain has TRBV4-2 and TRBJ1-5, with TRBD1 matching 9 bases. V gave up 0 bases and J gave up 6 bases; unmatched junction bases: 6. CDR1 and CDR2 (germline): LGHNA, YNFKEQ. The length of the CDR3 is 16 residues. CDR3 loop: CASSQEGTGRVQPQHF. CDR3 DNA: TGTGCCAGCAGCCAAGAAGGGACAGGGAGGGTTCAGCCCCAGCATTTT.

V is TRBV5-6 and J is TRBJ2-1; TRBD2 aligns across 13 bases. Unmatched junction bases numbered 4, after V lost 2 bases and J lost 8 bases. The germline gives CDR1 SGHDT, CDR2 YYEEEE. The CDR3 extends over 15 amino acids. The CDR3 reads CASSLLAGGRDEQFF. The CDR3 DNA reads as TGTGCCAGCAGCTTACTAGCGGGGGGGAGGGATGAGCAGTTCTTC.

The chain joins TRBV5-1 to TRBJ2-2; 7 bases are shared with TRBD1. Germline V gene lookup returns CDR1 SGHRS and CDR2 YFSETQ. The CDR3 consists of 16 residues. Trimming removed 3 bases from V and 2 bases from J; junction bases left unmatched: 7. The CDR3 bases are TGCGCCAGCAGCTCTGCTAGGGACAGTAACACCGGGGAGCTGTTTTTT. As protein: CASSSARDSNTGELFF.

This chain connects TRBV7-6 to TRBJ2-3, with TRBD2 identical over 9 bases. V was pared by 0 bases and J by 3 bases, with 7 bases of the junction left unmatched. Germline CDR1 and CDR2: SGHVS and FNYEAQ. CDR3 length: 17 residues. CDR3 nucleotides: TGTGCCAGCAGCTTAGCGTGGAGCGGGGGGAAAACAGATACGCAGTATTTT. Encoded protein: CASSLAWSGGKTDTQYF.

This chain uses TRBV18 with TRBJ2-7; 9 bases align to TRBD1. The length of the CDR3 is 14 residues. V trimming: 6 bases; J trimming: 3 bases; junction bases outside the gene matches: 6. The germline gives CDR1 KGHSH, CDR2 LQKENI. As DNA, the CDR3 is TGTGCCAGCTCCTCGGACAGGGGCATCTACGAGCAGTACTTC. The encoded protein is CASSSDRGIYEQYF.

V is TRBV5-1 and J is TRBJ1-6; D ambiguous. V lost 4 bases and J lost 11, with 13 bases in between. The CDR3 has 13 residues. Germline lookup yields CDR1 SGHRS and CDR2 YFSETQ. CDR3 in DNA: TGCGCCAGCAGCCTCGGCGGGGAAGCACCCCTCCACTTT. Its protein product is CASSLGGEAPLHF.

This clone showed up just a few times. J is TRBJ2-5 and V is TRBV7-3, with TRBD1 identical over 9 bases. Germline V gene data show CDR1 as SGHTA and CDR2 as FQGTGA. The CDR3 sequence is 13 residues long. V was pared by 3 bases and J by 5 bases, with 1 base of the junction left unmatched. The CDR3 region is CASSFGQGETQYF. In DNA form, the CDR3 reads TGTGCCAGCAGCTTCGGACAGGGGGAGACCCAGTACTTC.

In this sample, this clone turned up a few times. The V call is TRBV5-1, the J call TRBJ1-2; 7 bases match TRBD1. The CDR3 runs to 15 residues. The junction had 10 bases not matched to a gene; V was cut back by 4 bases and J by 4 bases. Germline V gives CDR1 SGHRS, CDR2 YFSETQ. The CDR3 sequence is CASSPARGPGYGYTF. CDR3 coding DNA: TGCGCCAGCAGCCCCGCGAGGGGGCCTGGCTATGGCTACACCTTC.

This clone turned up a few times. The V gene is TRBV6-5, the J gene TRBJ2-4; a possible D gene is TRBD1 (5 bases). In germline, CDR1 is MNHEY, CDR2 SVGAGI. V was pared by 2 bases and J by 0 bases, with 8 bases between. The CDR3 is made up of 15 amino acids. Here the CDR3 DNA reads TGTGCCAGCAGTTACGGGGCCCTAGCCAAAAACATTCAGTACTTC. Translation gives CASSYGALAKNIQYF.

The chain uses TRBV6-5 and TRBJ1-2; perhaps TRBD1 as D (5 bases). V lost 6 bases, J lost 8 bases, and 16 bases lay in between. Germline CDR1 and CDR2: MNHEY and SVGAGI. The CDR3 is 13 residues long. The CDR3 DNA is TGTGCCAGCAGGGCGATGACAGACCAAGGCTACACCTTC. It yields the protein CASRAMTDQGYTF.

CDR3 loop: CASSWRLAGATDTQYF. The CDR3 DNA sequence: TGTGCCAGCAGCTGGAGACTAGCGGGGGCCACAGATACGCAGTATTTT. This chain uses TRBV5-4 with TRBJ2-3, with 12 bases identical to TRBD2. The CDR3 is made up of 16 amino acids. V was clipped by 3 bases and J by 2 bases; unmatched bases: 4. Germline assignment: CDR1 SGHNT and CDR2 YYREEE (reference sequence).

V is TRBV7-8 and J is TRBJ2-3; D gene uncertain. From germline, CDR1 is SGHVS and CDR2 FQNEAQ. With 5 bases removed from V and 6 bases from J, the gap between germline ends came to 9 bases. This CDR3 has 12 residues. The CDR3 nucleotides read TGTGCCAGCAGCCCAACCAGGGATACGCAGTATTTT. Translated: CASSPTRDTQYF.

This clone has more than one count but fewer than ten. This sequence joins TRBV19 and TRBJ2-7; D gene unclear. Trimming pared 3 bases from V and 0 bases from J, leaving 9 bases between. The germline gives CDR1 LNHDA, CDR2 SQIVND (reference sequence). The CDR3 sequence is 14 residues long. Written as DNA, the CDR3 is TGTGCCAGTAGTATGGTAGAAAGCTCCTACGAGCAGTACTTC. It codes for CASSMVESSYEQYF.

The chain couples TRBV6-5 to TRBJ1-2, with D possibly being TRBD1 (6 bases). V was trimmed by 8 bases and J by 7 bases, leaving 14 bases between them. The CDR3 has 12 amino acids. The germline V gene has CDR1 MNHEY and CDR2 SVGAGI. The CDR3 is CASGGAGPGYTF. CDR3 nucleotide sequence: TGTGCCAGCGGGGGGGCCGGGCCTGGCTACACCTTC.